This T cell receptor (beta chain) stems from a study of blood T cell repertoires in COVID-19. Study context: The United States, Italy and Spain provided the acute and convalescent COVID-19 samples. T cells, B-cell-depleted T cells, or PBMCs provided the cDNA or gDNA that served as material.

As processed by the authors: The assay estimated nucleated cells by amplifying reference gene primers. TCRdb keeps only in-frame clones here, not all; method: immunoSEQ multiplex PCR. Clonal size and the V and J genes are those of that table, whereas D and trimming came from the DNA. The top ten hold less than 9% of the sample, which has some 88,000 clones, roughly 90% seen once. Per the germline V gene, CDR1 is SGHTA and CDR2 is FQGNSA. V was pared by 0 bases and J by 2 bases, with 0 bases of the junction left unmatched. The CDR3 extends over 14 amino acids. This clone was seen a handful of times. The genes are TRBV7-2 and TRBJ2-5; 7 bases are shared with TRBD2. The sequencing sample was made of peripheral blood. The receptor's source is a man between 60 and 75 years old with acute or convalescent COVID-19. The CDR3 nucleotides read TGTGCCAGCAGCTTAGCGGGGGGGCAAGAGACCCAGTACTTC. The encoded protein is CASSLAGGQETQYF.